A selection of T cell receptor beta chains follows, all from one sample in a study of OX40 agonist ivuxolimab in advanced cancers. Measured with immunoSEQ multiplex PCR; TCRdb has only the in-frame clones, and not every one. Among under 100,000 clones listed, more than 80% were seen once. This material consisted of CD4+ or CD8+ T cells sorted from blood, taken in a trial of the OX40 agonist ivuxolimab. The source of these receptors is an adult with an advanced solid tumor such as melanoma, head and neck, liver or kidney cancer. Each CDR3 is given with its conserved first and last residue. The D gene is left open where the match is weak.

d_gene | j_gene | v_gene | CDR3aa | CDR3nt
TRBD1 | TRBJ2-7 | TRBV7-2 | CASSLGRGQGYYEQYF | TGTGCCAGCAGCCTGGGTAGGGGACAGGGGTATTACGAGCAGTACTTC
. | TRBJ2-7 | TRBV27 | CASSTSYEQYF | TGTGCCAGCAGCACTTCCTACGAGCAGTACTTC
. | TRBJ1-2 | TRBV29-1 | CSVAGGPNYGYTF | TGCAGCGTCGCTGGGGGTCCCAACTATGGCTACACCTTC
TRBD2 | TRBJ2-7 | TRBV7-9 | CASSFRTSGRALHEQYF | TGTGCCAGCAGCTTCCGGACTAGCGGGAGGGCCCTGCACGAGCAGTACTTC
. | TRBJ2-7 | TRBV21-1 | CASSALAENEQYF | TGTGCCAGCAGTGCTCTAGCGGAGAACGAGCAGTACTTC
. | TRBJ1-5 | TRBV9 | CASSVGQGDQPQHF | TGTGCCAGCAGCGTAGGGCAAGGCGATCAGCCCCAGCATTTT
TRBD2 | TRBJ2-7 | TRBV10-3 | CAISSGRNSYEQYF | TGTGCCATCAGTAGCGGGAGGAACTCCTACGAGCAGTACTTC
TRBD2 | TRBJ2-7 | TRBV13 | CASNGGGTSVREQYF | TGTGCCAGCAACGGAGGAGGGACTAGCGTCCGGGAGCAGTACTTC
. | TRBJ2-3 | TRBV19 | CASSIQGHITDTQYF | TGTGCCAGTAGTATCCAGGGCCATATCACAGATACGCAGTATTTT
. | TRBJ1-3 | TRBV18 | CASSPRPQGSSGNTIYF | TGTGCCAGCTCACCACGCCCCCAGGGCTCCTCTGGAAACACCATATATTTT
. | TRBJ1-1 | TRBV6-5 | CASSGTGSITEAFF | TGTGCCAGCAGTGGAACAGGGAGTATAACTGAAGCTTTCTTT
TRBD1 | TRBJ1-6 | TRBV7-9 | CASRGTGRTSPLHF | TGTGCCAGCCGGGGGACAGGGCGTACTTCACCCCTCCACTTT